A single sample gave rise to the 23 T cell receptor beta chains below, sequenced in a study of blood T cell repertoires in COVID-19. Sequencing used immunoSEQ multiplex PCR; TCRdb keeps in-frame clones, though not all of them. The sample yields tens of thousands of clones, more than 70% seen once. The sequencing input was peripheral blood. These receptors all come from a woman over 75 with active COVID-19.

This chain joins TRBV18 and TRBJ1-1; TRBD1 matches at 9 bases. CDR3 length: 16 amino acids. J gave up 5 bases and V 2 bases, and 9 bases lay outside the gene matches. Germline assignment: CDR1 KGHSH and CDR2 LQKENI. The CDR3 sequence is CASSPNSGTGITEAFF. The CDR3 DNA is TGTGCCAGCTCACCAAACTCCGGGACAGGGATTACTGAAGCTTTCTTT.

This chain connects TRBV18 to TRBJ1-5; 12 bases match TRBD1. V lost 8 bases, J lost 6 bases, and 5 bases stayed unmatched. CDR1 KGHSH and CDR2 LQKENI come from the germline V gene. The CDR3 sequence is 14 residues long. This CDR3 is CASTGTGGVQPQHF. The CDR3 bases are TGTGCCAGCACCGGGACAGGGGGCGTTCAGCCCCAGCATTTT.

The rearrangement joins TRBV16 to TRBJ2-3, with 9 positions matching TRBD2. Germline lookup yields CDR1 KGHSY and CDR2 FQNENV. Germline trimming cut 1 base from V and 3 bases from J; bases unmatched to any gene: 8. The CDR3 totals 17 residues. DNA for the CDR3: TGTGCCAGCAGCCAATTCGTTGCGGGAGGGCCAACAGATACGCAGTATTTT. This sequence encodes CASSQFVAGGPTDTQYF.

The chain carries TRBV5-4 and TRBJ1-2, with 8 bases that match TRBD1. V lost 5 bases, J lost 8 bases, and 8 bases stayed unmatched. The CDR3 spans 13 residues. The germline V gene has CDR1 SGHNT and CDR2 YYREEE (reference sequence). Here the CDR3 DNA reads TGTGCCAGCAGGGCGCAGGGGGCGCGAGGCTACACCTTC. Translating gives CASRAQGARGYTF.

The chain joins TRBV11-2 to TRBJ2-5; TRBD1 aligns across 7 bases. With V trimmed by 5 bases and J by 1 base, 7 bases remained unmatched. This CDR3 has 15 residues. Germline CDR1 reads SGHAT; CDR2 reads FQNNGV. In DNA form, the CDR3 reads TGTGCCAGCAGCCCCCAGGGACAGCTCCAAGAGACCCAGTACTTC. Its translation is CASSPQGQLQETQYF.

This chain joins TRBV27 and TRBJ2-2; D is ambiguous. The length of the CDR3 is 12 residues. V was pared by 4 bases and J by 9 bases, with 9 bases between. The germline V gene encodes CDR1 MNHEY and CDR2 SMNVEV (reference sequence). The CDR3 sequence is CASSSLARELFF. CDR3 DNA sequence: TGTGCCAGCAGTTCACTTGCCAGGGAGCTGTTTTTT.

The chain has TRBV3-1 (or the pseudogene TRBV3-2) and TRBJ1-6; 9 positions agree with TRBD1. CDR3 length equals 15 residues. V lost 1 base to trimming and J lost 8 bases; unmatched junction nucleotides: 3. Germline CDR1 is LGHDT and CDR2 is YNNKEL (reference sequence). The CDR3 coding sequence is TGTGCCAGCAGCCAAGGGGACAGGGTGGATTCACCCCTCCACTTT. Encoded protein: CASSQGDRVDSPLHF.

The J gene is TRBJ2-5, the V gene TRBV28; possible D gene TRBD2, 6 bases. Deletions cut 6 bases from V and 4 bases from J, with 15 bases between. CDR1 and CDR2 from the germline V gene are MDHEN and SYDVKM. The CDR3 totals 14 residues. The CDR3 DNA reads as TGTGCCAGCAGCTACCTCCGGGGAGGAGAGACCCAGTACTTC. It yields the protein CASSYLRGGETQYF.

V usage is TRBV4-2 and J usage is TRBJ2-1, with a tentative D call TRBD2 (6 bases). The germline V gene has CDR1 LGHNA and CDR2 YNFKEQ. V shed 0 bases and J shed 7 bases, with 31 bases lying between them. The CDR3 consists of 21 residues. CDR3 DNA sequence: TGTGCCAGCAGCCAAGATCGGAGGGGCCCTTTTAGCGTGGGAGAGGCGAATGAGCAGTTCTTC. Protein sequence: CASSQDRRGPFSVGEANEQFF.

This clone appeared a few times. This sequence joins TRBV11-2 and TRBJ2-7; D remains ambiguous. The length of the CDR3 is 13 residues. Germline CDR1 and CDR2: SGHAT and FQNNGV. Between the trimmed V and J ends, which lost 1 base and 1 base, there was a span of 5 bases. Written as DNA, the CDR3 is TGTGCCAGCAGCTTAGCTCAGTCCTACGAGCAGTACTTC. It specifies CASSLAQSYEQYF.

The sample holds one count of this clone. This chain joins TRBV4-3 and TRBJ2-1; weak D call: TRBD2 (5 bases). The CDR3 contains 16 residues. Trimming took off 0 bases at V and 2 bases at J, with 11 bases between the two ends. The germline V gene encodes CDR1 LGHNA and CDR2 YSLEER. The CDR3 protein is CASSQDWTYPYNEQFF. CDR3 DNA: TGCGCCAGCAGCCAAGATTGGACTTACCCCTACAATGAGCAGTTCTTC.

The chain has TRBV18 and TRBJ2-5, with 15 bases matching TRBD2. The germline gives CDR1 KGHSH, CDR2 LQKENI. The J segment lost 5 bases and the V segment lost 8 bases, leaving 6 bases of the junction unmatched. The length of the CDR3 is 15 residues. The CDR3 sequence is CASRTSGRAGETQYF. The CDR3 bases are TGTGCCAGCCGGACTAGCGGGAGGGCCGGGGAGACCCAGTACTTC.

The chain carries TRBV5-1 and TRBJ2-1, with 11 nucleotides matching TRBD2. The V gene's germline CDR1 is SGHRS and CDR2 YFSETQ. The V gene end was trimmed by 2 bases and the J gene end by 6 bases; junction bases not matched to a gene: 7. The length of the CDR3 is 16 residues. The CDR3 bases are TGCGCCAGCAGCTTCGAGACTAGCGGGATAGGCAATGAGCAGTTCTTC. It specifies CASSFETSGIGNEQFF.

The rearrangement links TRBV6-5 to TRBJ1-5; tentative D call: TRBD1 (5 bases). This CDR3 has 15 amino acids. CDR1 and CDR2 (germline): MNHEY, SVGAGI. Trimming took off 7 bases at V and 4 bases at J, with 17 bases between the two ends. CDR3 protein: CASNISPGVNQPQHF. The CDR3 DNA reads as TGTGCCAGCAATATTAGTCCGGGGGTAAATCAGCCCCAGCATTTT.

The V and J genes are TRBV15 and TRBJ1-5; no clear D. Germline V lookup: CDR1 LNHNV, CDR2 YYDKDF (reference sequence). The CDR3 sequence is 16 residues long. With 1 base removed from V and 2 bases from J, the gap between germline ends came to 12 bases. CDR3 protein: CATSRGLLGGNQPQHF. Here the CDR3 DNA reads TGTGCCACCAGCAGAGGATTACTCGGGGGCAATCAGCCCCAGCATTTT.

The rearrangement links TRBV19 to TRBJ2-6; no reliable D call. V shed 1 base and J shed 11 bases, with 6 bases lying between them. CDR3 length equals 12 residues. Germline assignment: CDR1 LNHDA and CDR2 SQIVND (reference sequence). Here the CDR3 reads CASSIGSDVLTF. The CDR3 DNA follows: TGTGCCAGTAGTATAGGAAGCGACGTCCTGACTTTC.

The chain recombines TRBV5-5 with TRBJ2-1; 11 positions agree with TRBD2. Germline lookup yields CDR1 SGHKS and CDR2 YYEKEE (reference sequence). V lost 3 bases and J lost 8; bases outside the gene matches: 10. This CDR3 is 16 amino acids long. The CDR3 bases are TGTGCCAGCAGCTCCTCCCCTAGCGGGAGGACCTATGAGCAGTTCTTC. It encodes CASSSSPSGRTYEQFF.

The chain's CDR3 is CASSPDGRLNTEAFF. CDR3 sequence (DNA): TGTGCCAGCAGCCCCGATGGGAGACTGAACACTGAAGCTTTCTTT. The chain has TRBV7-2 and TRBJ1-1; D is unresolved. This CDR3 has 15 residues. Germline assignment: CDR1 SGHTA and CDR2 FQGNSA. The germline V and J ends were trimmed by 5 bases and 0 bases, with 13 bases remaining between them.

This chain joins TRBV3-1 (or the pseudogene TRBV3-2) and TRBJ2-1; 11 bases are shared with TRBD2. Germline V gene lookup returns CDR1 LGHDT and CDR2 YNNKEL (reference sequence). With V trimmed by 0 bases and J by 8 bases, 12 bases remained unmatched. The CDR3 consists of 18 residues. For the CDR3, the DNA is TGTGCCAGCAGCCAAGAACGGCTAGCGGGGGGTTCTCGGCATGAGCAGTTCTTC. Its protein is CASSQERLAGGSRHEQFF.

This chain connects TRBV12-3 or TRBV12-4 to TRBJ1-6, with D unclear. This CDR3 has 12 residues. Trimming took 2 bases from V and 7 from J, leaving 3 bases between them. CDR3 region: CASSLSNSPLHF. CDR3 coding DNA: TGTGCCAGCAGTTTAAGCAATTCACCCCTCCACTTT.

The genes are TRBV7-2 and TRBJ2-3, with a possible D match to TRBD2 (6 bases). This CDR3 comprises 14 residues. V was pared by 2 bases and J by 5 bases, with 11 bases between. CDR1 SGHTA and CDR2 FQGNSA come from the germline V gene. This CDR3 reads CASSLLASGDTQYF. In DNA, the CDR3 is TGTGCCAGCAGCTTACTAGCGTCAGGAGATACGCAGTATTTT.

This clone was counted only a few times. This chain joins TRBV24-1 and TRBJ2-1; 14 bases line up with TRBD2. Germline lookup yields CDR1 KGHDR and CDR2 SFDVKD. CDR3 length: 16 amino acids. The junction had 5 bases not matched to a gene; V was cut back by 5 bases and J by 6 bases. The DNA for the CDR3 is TGTGCCACCAGTGCTCCCGGACTAGCGGGAGGCAATGAGCAGTTCTTC. Amino acid sequence: CATSAPGLAGGNEQFF.

The V and J genes are TRBV29-1 and TRBJ1-6, with 10 bases matching TRBD1. There are 12 residues in the CDR3. The V gene end was trimmed by 4 bases and the J gene end by 10 bases; junction bases not matched to a gene: 1. Germline V gives CDR1 SQVTM, CDR2 ANQGSEA. CDR3 sequence: CSVGTGGSPLHF. The DNA of the CDR3 is TGCAGCGTTGGGACAGGGGGATCACCCCTCCACTTT.